This is a list of T cell receptor beta chains from one sample in a study of regulatory T cells in long-lasting Graves disease. TCRdb reprocessed the multiplex PCR reads with MiXCR, giving one entry per CDR3 protein. The table shows 410,000 or so distinct CDR3 sequences, with 15% occurring only once. These data are also associated with another study on T cells in Graves' hyperthyroidism and ophthalmopathy.

Material: peripheral blood mononuclear cells (PBMCs), obtained at new diagnosis, from a patient treated with antithyroid drugs. These receptors came from a woman between 25 and 40 years old with Graves disease. Both conserved end residues are part of each CDR3. The D gene is left open where the match is weak. Size is omitted from some rows. Given values are once, few, many or a class for expanded clones.

NA | TRBJ2-7 | NA | TRBV13 | CAGSFLSTDYEQYF | TGTGCCGGCAGCTTTCTCTCGACAGATTACGAGCAGTACTTC
NA | TRBJ1-2 | NA | TRBV7-9 | CASRPSWGYTF | TGTGCCAGCCGGCCCTCCTGGGGCTACACCTTC
NA | TRBJ2-1 | few | TRBV12-3/TRBV12-4 | CASSLEVGNEQFF | TGTGCCAGCAGTTTAGAGGTGGGCAATGAGCAGTTCTTC
NA | TRBJ2-3 | few | TRBV7-6 | CASSLPLGQQDTDTQYF | TGTGCCAGCAGCTTACCCCTGGGACAACAAGACACAGATACGCAGTATTTT
NA | TRBJ2-1 | few | TRBV24-1 | CATSVQPGYEQFF | TGTGCCACCAGTGTCCAACCGGGCTATGAGCAGTTCTTC
NA | TRBJ1-1 | many | TRBV27 | CASSLRQNTEAFF | TGTGCCAGCAGTTTAAGACAGAACACTGAAGCTTTCTTT
NA | TRBJ2-5 | many | TRBV12-3/TRBV12-4 | CASKVHGQETQYF | TGTGCCAGCAAGGTCCACGGACAAGAGACCCAGTACTTC
TRBD2 | TRBJ2-3 | many | TRBV2 | CASSTLAARGPQYF | TGTGCCAGCAGTACTCTAGCGGCACGGGGACCGCAGTATTTT
NA | TRBJ1-5 | NA | TRBV15 | CATSRESDYSNQPQHF | TGTGCCACCAGCAGAGAATCGGATTATAGCAATCAGCCCCAGCATTTT
TRBD2 | TRBJ2-1 | NA | TRBV7-8 | CASSYGRSSGRGEQFF | TGTGCCAGCAGCTACGGGAGGTCTAGCGGGAGAGGTGAGCAGTTCTTC
NA | TRBJ2-3 | NA | TRBV10-2 | CASSPASWTDTQYF | TGCGCCAGCAGTCCTGCGTCTTGGACAGATACGCAGTATTTT
TRBD1 | TRBJ2-7 | many | TRBV11-3 | CASSAPTGGEQYF | TGTGCCAGCAGCGCCCCGACAGGGGGGGAGCAGTACTTC
TRBD2 | TRBJ2-7 | many | TRBV3-1 | CASSQGEGYEQYF | TGTGCCAGCAGCCAGGGGGAGGGCTACGAGCAGTACTTC
NA | TRBJ1-3 | few | TRBV20-1 | CSARRWTGNSGDTIYF | TGCAGTGCTAGAAGGTGGACGGGAAACTCTGGAGACACCATATATTTT
NA | TRBJ1-1 | many | TRBV29-1 | CSVGTGFGAFF | TGCAGCGTTGGAACAGGGTTTGGGGCTTTCTTT
TRBD2 | TRBJ2-3 | many | TRBV6-2/TRBV6-3 | CASSVGSGNIDTQYF | TGTGCCAGCAGTGTCGGTAGCGGGAATATAGATACGCAGTATTTT
TRBD1 | TRBJ2-7 | many | TRBV28 | CASSSAGQGSSYEQYF | TGTGCCAGCAGTTCAGCGGGACAGGGGAGCTCCTACGAGCAGTACTTC
NA | TRBJ1-4 | once | TRBV28 | CASRQPGKLFF | TGTGCCAGCAGACAGCCGGGAAAACTGTTTTTT
NA | TRBJ2-7 | NA | TRBV19 | CASASRATYEQYF | TGTGCCAGTGCGTCGCGGGCCACCTACGAGCAGTACTTC
TRBD1 | TRBJ1-1 | many | TRBV9 | CASSVAWDSEAFF | TGTGCCAGCAGCGTAGCTTGGGACAGTGAAGCTTTCTTT
TRBD1 | TRBJ2-7 | many | TRBV27 | CASSLNRGREQYF | TGTGCCAGCTCCCTGAACAGGGGCCGCGAGCAGTACTTC
TRBD2 | TRBJ2-3 | few | TRBV20-1 | CSVLAGGDTQYF | TGCAGTGTCTTAGCGGGAGGGGATACGCAGTATTTT
TRBD2 | TRBJ2-3 | many | TRBV20-1 | CSASGTSDKDTQYF | TGCAGTGCTAGCGGGACTAGCGATAAAGATACGCAGTATTTT
TRBD1 | TRBJ2-1 | many | TRBV6-1 | CASSPLTGGEQFF | TGTGCCAGCAGTCCCCTGACAGGGGGTGAGCAGTTCTTC
TRBD2 | TRBJ2-7 | many | TRBV27 | CASSSGLAGTTYEQYF | TGTGCCAGCAGTTCGGGACTAGCGGGGACAACCTACGAGCAGTACTTC
NA | TRBJ2-1 | NA | TRBV5-4 | CASSLVEGYNEQFF | TGTGCCAGCAGCTTGGTAGAAGGGTACAATGAGCAGTTCTTC
NA | TRBJ1-6 | many | TRBV18 | CASSPGRVSPLHF | TGTGCCAGCTCACCTGGGAGAGTGTCACCCCTCCACTTT
TRBD2 | TRBJ2-5 | many | TRBV10-2 | CASSPTDFLADQETQYF | TGCGCCAGCAGCCCCACCGATTTCCTAGCGGACCAAGAGACCCAGTACTTC
TRBD2 | TRBJ2-1 | NA | TRBV5-4 | CASSWRGSRAEQFF | TGTGCCAGCAGCTGGCGCGGGAGCAGGGCTGAGCAGTTCTTC
TRBD2 | TRBJ2-1 | many | TRBV7-9 | CASSSLAGGPNEQFF | TGTGCCAGCAGCTCATTAGCGGGAGGGCCCAATGAGCAGTTCTTC
NA | TRBJ1-2 | many | TRBV30 | CAWSPGPYGYTF | TGTGCCTGGAGTCCAGGGCCCTATGGCTACACCTTC
TRBD1 | TRBJ2-7 | NA | TRBV7-2 | CASSPDRGAYEQYF | TGTGCCAGCAGCCCAGACAGGGGAGCCTACGAGCAGTACTTC
NA | TRBJ1-2 | many | TRBV7-6 | CASSSGAGRGYGYTF | TGTGCCAGCAGCTCCGGAGCGGGGCGGGGCTATGGCTACACCTTC
NA | TRBJ1-6 | many | TRBV30 | CAWSVPGLEGSPLHF | TGTGCCTGGAGTGTGCCGGGTTTGGAGGGTTCACCCCTCCACTTT
TRBD1 | TRBJ1-2 | many | TRBV12-3/TRBV12-4 | CASSPRRTGPTGNYGYTF | TGTGCCAGCAGTCCGCGGCGGACAGGCCCTACTGGTAACTATGGCTACACCTTC